The clone carrying this T cell receptor beta chain was detected many times. Its antigen is undetermined. The data are from a study of T cell repertoires in cytomegalovirus infection. As for the study in general: Indications came from public TCR beta signatures; they pointed to CMV infection and to a matching HLA type.

Study findings and constraints: What dominated the ex vivo response were HLA-C-restricted CMV-specific TCR beta clonotypes. Totalled public TCR beta family frequency picked out people who carried CMV plus the relevant HLA.

Losses at the gene ends were 2 bases for V and 5 bases for J; bases not matched to a gene: 8. This CDR3 contains 15 residues. Germline V gene data show CDR1 as SGHRS and CDR2 as YFSETQ. MiXCR, run by TCRdb on the reads, gives a single entry per CDR3 protein. In the table there are almost 500,000 distinct CDR3 sequences, about 11% of which are singletons. The chain links TRBV5-1 to TRBJ2-5, with TRBD1 matching over 8 bases. The sequence was collected from a human donor in good health (CMV status not recorded). Some clones in this sample may be carry-over from other donors' samples. Sequencing was done on a sample of PBMCs. The CDR3 bases are TGCGCCAGCAGCTTCCAGGGGGCCAAGGGGGAGACCCAGTACTTC. Protein sequence: CASSFQGAKGETQYF.